The 25 T cell receptor beta chains presented below share a single source sample, sequenced in a study of a mutant IDH1 vaccine in newly diagnosed glioma. Noted time point: week 35, safety follow-up. One vaccine dose held 300 ug of mutant IDH1 20-mer peptide and came with topical imiquimod. The antigens for these receptors are not known. The protocol was immunoSEQ multiplex PCR, while the TCRdb copy is restricted to in-frame clones and leaves out a portion. The data show around 70,000 clones, approximately 88% seen once. The specimen was PBMCs, collected from a glioma patient whose treatment included an IDH1 peptide vaccine. The receptors come from a young man with glioma.

V and J are TRBV4-3 and TRBJ1-5, with TRBD1 as a possible D gene (5 bases). Germline assignment: CDR1 LGHNA and CDR2 YSLEER. The length of the CDR3 is 15 residues. Trimming stripped 3 bases from V and 3 bases from J, with 12 bases between. The CDR3 here is CASSQTAIDNQPQHF. CDR3 nucleotide sequence: TGCGCCAGCAGCCAGACAGCCATTGACAATCAGCCCCAGCATTTT.

The genes are TRBV6-1 and TRBJ1-1; D remains ambiguous. CDR3 length equals 14 residues. V was clipped by 1 base and J by 6 bases, with 12 bases between them. Germline V lookup: CDR1 MNHNS, CDR2 SASEGT. The CDR3 DNA reads TGTGCCAGCAGTGAAGAGTTTGTGGTCGCTGAAGCTTTCTTT. Protein: CASSEEFVVAEAFF.

The chain joins TRBV6-4 to TRBJ2-3, with 8 bases lining up with TRBD2. V gave up 3 bases and J gave up 1 base; unmatched junction bases: 0. CDR3 length equals 14 residues. Germline V CDR1 and CDR2: MRHNA, SNTAGT. CDR3 DNA sequence: TGTGCCAGCAGTGAGCGGGGGGGCACAGATACGCAGTATTTT. It codes for CASSERGGTDTQYF.

DNA of the CDR3: TGTGCCACCCCAGGGTATGGGAACACTGAAGCTTTCTTT. Translated: CATPGYGNTEAFF. This chain uses TRBV6-1 with TRBJ1-1; D is possibly TRBD1 (5 bases). The V end was cut by 10 bases, the J end by 1 base, with 13 bases between. Germline values: CDR1 MNHNS, CDR2 SASEGT. This CDR3 has 13 residues.

The chain has TRBV19 and TRBJ2-2; D is perhaps TRBD1 or TRBD2 (6 bases each). CDR3 length: 15 residues. V was cut by 4 bases and J by 4 bases, with 13 bases left in between. Germline values: CDR1 LNHDA, CDR2 SQIVND (reference sequence). In nucleotides, the CDR3 is TGTGCCAGTAGTAATCCGGGGGCGGTCACCGGGGAGCTGTTTTTT. Its protein is CASSNPGAVTGELFF. The whole variable domain, remainder taken from reference TRBV19 and TRBJ2-2, is DGGITQSPKYLFRKEGQNVTLSCEQNLNHDAMYWYRQDPGQGLRLIYYSQIVNDFQKGDIAEGYSVSREKKESFPLTVTSAQKNPTAFYLCASSNPGAVTGELFFGEGSRLTVL.

This sequence joins TRBV9 and TRBJ2-3, with 11 positions matching TRBD1. V trimming: 2 bases; J trimming: 6 bases; junction bases outside the gene matches: 11. This CDR3 is built from 17 residues. CDR1 and CDR2 from the germline V gene are SGDLS and YYNGEE. In nucleotides, the CDR3 is TGTGCCAGCAGCGTCACCCATGGGACAGGGGGACGTGATACGCAGTATTTT. Its translation is CASSVTHGTGGRDTQYF.

V usage is TRBV18 and J usage is TRBJ2-5, with TRBD2 matching over 7 bases. J lost 7 bases, V lost 4 bases, and 6 bases had no gene match. The CDR3 runs 13 residues. CDR1 and CDR2 from the germline V gene are KGHSH and LQKENI. CDR3 in amino acids: CASSREGVATQYF. The CDR3 DNA sequence: TGTGCCAGCTCACGGGAGGGAGTCGCGACCCAGTACTTC.

This chain uses TRBV5-4 with TRBJ2-5; 10 nucleotides line up with TRBD2. CDR1 and CDR2 (germline): SGHNT, YYREEE (reference sequence). The CDR3 is made up of 16 amino acids. Trimming took 3 bases from V and 2 from J; bases not matched to a gene: 7. CDR3 region: CASSSGLAEGQETQYF. CDR3 DNA sequence: TGTGCCAGCAGCTCCGGACTAGCGGAGGGACAAGAGACCCAGTACTTC.

The rearrangement uses TRBV7-2 and TRBJ2-4; possibly TRBD1 for D (5 bases). V was cut by 6 bases and J by 8 bases, with 14 bases left in between. CDR3 size: 13 residues. Germline values: CDR1 SGHTA, CDR2 FQGNSA. This CDR3 is CASSSVRADIQYF. The CDR3 DNA is TGTGCCAGCAGTTCCGTCAGGGCGGACATTCAGTACTTC.

The chain uses TRBV6-6 and TRBJ2-7, with 11 bases matching TRBD2. CDR3 length: 15 residues. Germline V gene sequence: CDR1 MNHNY, CDR2 SVGAGI (reference sequence). V shed 4 bases and J 1 base; nucleotides not matched to a gene: 3. CDR3 nucleotides: TGTGCCAGCAGTTTCTTAGCGGGGGGGTCCTACGAGCAGTACTTC. This translates into CASSFLAGGSYEQYF.

In its sample, this clone was seen a few times. The J gene is TRBJ2-7, the V gene TRBV30; maybe TRBD1 (6 bases). The CDR3 consists of 12 residues. The germline gives CDR1 GTSNPN, CDR2 SVGIG (reference sequence). V was clipped by 3 bases and J by 5 bases, with 11 bases between them. CDR3 sequence: CAWRQQGNEQYF. The DNA of the CDR3 is TGTGCCTGGAGGCAACAGGGAAACGAGCAGTACTTC.

The chain joins TRBV7-9 to TRBJ2-3, with D tentatively TRBD1 (5 bases). The germline CDR1 and CDR2 sequences are SEHNR and FQNEAQ (reference sequence). The CDR3 extends over 15 amino acids. Trimming left V 5 bases short and J 5 bases short, with 17 bases between. CDR3 DNA: TGTGCCAGCAGCCCAACAGGATCCCCAGGAGATACGCAGTATTTT. This codes for CASSPTGSPGDTQYF.

This chain joins TRBV5-1 and TRBJ1-1; no reliable D call. Germline V gene data show CDR1 as SGHRS and CDR2 as YFSETQ. This CDR3 has 16 residues. The germline V and J ends were trimmed by 6 bases and 0 bases, with 18 bases remaining between them. CDR3 DNA sequence: TGCGCCAGCACCAGTGGCAGTCCGCGACTGAACACTGAAGCTTTCTTT. Translating gives CASTSGSPRLNTEAFF.

The chain couples TRBV2 to TRBJ1-2; 8 positions match TRBD1. The CDR3 is made up of 16 amino acids. Trimming removed 0 bases from V and 4 bases from J; junction bases left unmatched: 7. Germline CDR1 and CDR2: SNHLY and FYNNEI. CDR3 in amino acids: CASSEAETGDFYGYTF. The CDR3 DNA sequence: TGTGCCAGCAGTGAAGCCGAGACAGGGGATTTCTATGGCTACACCTTC. The full variable domain, with the rest looked up from reference TRBV2 and TRBJ1-2, is EPEVTQTPSHQVTQMGQEVILRCVPISNHLYFYWYRQILGQKVEFLVSFYNNEISEKSEIFDDQFSVERPDGSNFTLKIRSTKLEDSAMYFCASSEAETGDFYGYTFGSGTRLTVV.

The V call is TRBV7-8, the J call TRBJ2-3; D gene uncertain. Trimming pared 6 bases from V and 4 bases from J, leaving 14 bases between. Germline loops: CDR1 SGHVS, CDR2 FQNEAQ. This CDR3 region has 14 residues. For the CDR3, the DNA is TGTGCCAGCAGGTGGGCGCCAGGTGCAGATACGCAGTATTTT. Translated: CASRWAPGADTQYF.

V is TRBV6-6 and J is TRBJ1-2; D ambiguous. CDR1 is MNHNY, CDR2 SVGAGI, per germline (reference sequence). The CDR3 loop spans 14 amino acids. Trimming cost V 0 bases and J 9 bases, with 14 bases left between them. CDR3 nucleotides: TGTGCCAGCAGTTACTCAGGAGATGGGTATCGCTACACCTTC. Translated: CASSYSGDGYRYTF.

This clone was recorded a few times. The rearrangement uses TRBV4-1 and TRBJ1-1; D is unclear. V was cut by 0 bases and J by 6 bases, with 8 bases left in between. Germline CDR1 MGHRA, CDR2 YSYEKL. This CDR3 has 13 amino acids. CDR3 in DNA: TGCGCCAGCAGCCAAGAAGCGGAGGCTGAAGCTTTCTTT. Amino acids: CASSQEAEAEAFF.

V usage is TRBV7-8 and J usage is TRBJ1-5; 9 bases align to TRBD1. The CDR3 is 16 residues long. The V and J ends lost 2 bases and 6 bases, in that order; junction bases with no gene match: 8. The germline V gene encodes CDR1 SGHVS and CDR2 FQNEAQ. CDR3 bases: TGTGCCAGCAGCTTACGGGACAGGGTTCTTGGTCAGCCCCAGCATTTT. Its translation: CASSLRDRVLGQPQHF. Full variable domain (outside the CDR3, taken from reference TRBV7-8 and TRBJ1-5): GAGVSQSPRYKVAKRGQDVALRCDPISGHVSLFWYQQALGQGPEFLTYFQNEAQLDKSGLPSDRFFAERPEGSVSTLKIQRTQQEDSAVYLCASSLRDRVLGQPQHFGDGTRLSIL.

The rearrangement links TRBV2 to TRBJ2-2; 8 bases fit TRBD1. V shed 6 bases, J shed 1 base, and the junction held 4 bases outside the gene matches. The CDR3 contains 15 residues. Germline V CDR1 and CDR2: SNHLY, FYNNEI. CDR3 amino acids: CASRRTGQNTGELFF. The CDR3 DNA sequence: TGTGCCAGCAGACGGACAGGGCAGAACACCGGGGAGCTGTTTTTT. The entire variable domain, with the rest obtained from reference TRBV2 and TRBJ2-2, is as follows: EPEVTQTPSHQVTQMGQEVILRCVPISNHLYFYWYRQILGQKVEFLVSFYNNEISEKSEIFDDQFSVERPDGSNFTLKIRSTKLEDSAMYFCASRRTGQNTGELFFGEGSRLTVL.

This chain joins TRBV27 and TRBJ1-1, with D unresolved. V dropped 3 bases and J dropped 0 bases, with 5 bases sitting between them. The CDR3 sequence is 13 residues long. CDR1 is MNHEY and CDR2 is SMNVEV in the germline V gene (reference sequence). The CDR3 bases are TGTGCCAGCAGTTTGATCATGAACACTGAAGCTTTCTTT. Translating gives CASSLIMNTEAFF.

The chain is built from TRBV6-1 and TRBJ2-1; D unclear. From germline, CDR1 is MNHNS and CDR2 SASEGT. CDR3 length equals 11 residues. Trimming stripped 6 bases from V and 10 bases from J, with 10 bases between. CDR3 residues: CASRYSLEQFF. The CDR3 nucleotides read TGTGCCAGCAGGTATAGCCTCGAGCAGTTCTTC.

The chain recombines TRBV28 with TRBJ1-2; 8 bases agree with TRBD1. This CDR3 spans 14 amino acids. V trimming: 1 base; J trimming: 8 bases; junction bases outside the gene matches: 6. CDR1 is MDHEN and CDR2 is SYDVKM in the germline V gene. CDR3 nucleotide sequence: TGTGCCAGCAGTTTATCTCAGGGGGCTTGGGGCTACACCTTC. This sequence encodes CASSLSQGAWGYTF.

The chain combines TRBV15 with TRBJ1-4; D is perhaps TRBD1 (5 bases). The V end lost 3 bases, the J end lost 8 bases, and 13 bases lay between the germline ends. The germline V gene encodes CDR1 LNHNV and CDR2 YYDKDF (reference sequence). This CDR3 region has 14 residues. The CDR3: CATSSKGLEEKLFF. As DNA, the CDR3 is TGTGCCACCAGCAGCAAGGGGCTCGAGGAAAAACTGTTTTTT.

This clone was observed once. The chain has TRBV6-1 and TRBJ2-4; the D call may be TRBD1 or TRBD2 (5 bases each). The CDR3 is made up of 20 amino acids. Trimming removed 2 bases at V and 0 bases at J, with 23 bases between. In germline, CDR1 is MNHNS, CDR2 SASEGT. CDR3 bases: TGTGCCAGCAGTGAAACGCGCGGCAGGGAGTCGTTCCTAGCCAAAAACATTCAGTACTTC. Translated, it gives CASSETRGRESFLAKNIQYF.

This clone was observed a single time. The chain links TRBV7-2 to TRBJ2-7; the D call may be TRBD1 or TRBD2 (5 bases each). The CDR3 length is 15 residues. V was trimmed by 6 bases and J by 2 bases, leaving 17 bases between them. The germline V gene has CDR1 SGHTA and CDR2 FQGNSA. CDR3 amino acids: CASRTGPPGPYEQYF. CDR3 DNA sequence: TGTGCCAGCAGAACGGGACCTCCAGGTCCCTACGAGCAGTACTTC.